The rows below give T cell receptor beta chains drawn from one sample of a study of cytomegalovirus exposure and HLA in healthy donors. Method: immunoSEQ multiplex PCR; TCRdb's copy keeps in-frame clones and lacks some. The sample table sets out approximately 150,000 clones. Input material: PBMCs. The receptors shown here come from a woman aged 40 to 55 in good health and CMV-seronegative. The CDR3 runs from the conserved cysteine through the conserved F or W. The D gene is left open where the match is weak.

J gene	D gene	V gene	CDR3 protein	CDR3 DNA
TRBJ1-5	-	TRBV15	CATSDSNQPQHF	TGTGCCACCTCAGATAGCAATCAGCCCCAGCATTTT
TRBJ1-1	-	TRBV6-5	CASILQPGDTEAFF	TGTGCCAGCATCTTACAACCAGGGGACACTGAAGCTTTCTTT
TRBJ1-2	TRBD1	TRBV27	CASSPLGQGRGNYGYTF	TGTGCCAGCAGTCCCCTCGGACAGGGTAGGGGAAACTATGGCTACACCTTC
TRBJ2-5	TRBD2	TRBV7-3	CASSDRGLGETQYF	TGTGCCAGCAGCGATAGGGGACTAGGCGAGACCCAGTACTTC
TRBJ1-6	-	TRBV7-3	CASSLASSYNSPLHF	TGTGCCAGCAGCTTAGCGAGCTCCTATAATTCACCCCTCCACTTT
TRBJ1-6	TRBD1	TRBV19	CASSLRGDSYNSPLHF	TGTGCCAGTAGTCTCAGGGGGGACTCCTATAATTCACCCCTCCACTTT
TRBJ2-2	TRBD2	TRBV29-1	CSVPSGSGGTGELFF	TGCAGCGTCCCCTCTGGTAGCGGGGGGACCGGGGAGCTGTTTTTT
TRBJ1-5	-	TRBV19	CASSILTPGKPQHF	TGTGCCAGTAGTATCCTCACCCCAGGGAAGCCCCAGCATTTT
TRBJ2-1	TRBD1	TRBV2	CASRETGTGGDEQFF	TGTGCCAGCAGGGAGACCGGGACAGGGGGCGATGAGCAGTTCTTC
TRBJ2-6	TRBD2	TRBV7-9	CASSRGGTSLGANVLTF	TGTGCCAGCAGCCGCGGGGGAACTTCGCTAGGGGCCAACGTCCTGACTTTC
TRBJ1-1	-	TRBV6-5	CAVTRGAEAFF	TGTGCCGTTACCCGCGGGGCTGAAGCTTTCTTT
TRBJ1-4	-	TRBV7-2	CASSFFAGPAEKLFF	TGTGCCAGCAGCTTCTTCGCAGGCCCAGCTGAAAAACTGTTTTTT
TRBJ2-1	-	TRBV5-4	CASHPGAEYNEQFF	TGTGCCAGCCACCCGGGAGCGGAGTACAATGAGCAGTTCTTC
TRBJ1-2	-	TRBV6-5	CASSYPGTRGYTF	TGTGCCAGCAGTTACCCCGGGACACGGGGCTACACCTTC
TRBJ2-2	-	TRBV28	CASTPHSDTGELFF	TGTGCCAGCACCCCCCACAGTGACACCGGGGAGCTGTTTTTT
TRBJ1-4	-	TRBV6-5	CASSGTLNEKLFF	TGTGCCAGCAGCGGGACTCTAAATGAAAAACTGTTTTTT
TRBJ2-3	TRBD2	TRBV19	CASSIGGGGRGDTQYF	TGTGCCAGTAGTATAGGTGGCGGGGGACGCGGAGATACGCAGTATTTT
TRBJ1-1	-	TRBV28	CASSQYYSEGVAEAFF	TGTGCCAGCAGTCAATACTATTCGGAGGGTGTCGCTGAAGCTTTCTTT
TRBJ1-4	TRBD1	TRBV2	CASSGTGRAEEKLFF	TGTGCCAGCAGTGGGACAGGGCGGGCAGAAGAAAAACTGTTTTTT
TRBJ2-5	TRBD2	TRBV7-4	CASSLGGTSGGEETQYF	TGTGCCAGCAGCTTAGGTGGGACTAGCGGGGGGGAGGAGACCCAGTACTTC
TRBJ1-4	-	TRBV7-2	CASSFSGVAKEKLFF	TGTGCCAGCAGCTTCTCAGGGGTCGCCAAGGAAAAACTGTTTTTT
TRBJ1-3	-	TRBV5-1	CASSLAHTGSGNTIYF	TGCGCCAGCAGCTTGGCCCATACAGGATCTGGAAACACCATATATTTT
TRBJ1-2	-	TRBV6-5	CASSPSHYGYTF	TGTGCCAGCAGCCCCTCCCACTATGGCTACACCTTC
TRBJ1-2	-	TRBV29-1	CSFLGGGYGYTF	TGCAGCTTTTTAGGGGGTGGCTATGGCTACACCTTC
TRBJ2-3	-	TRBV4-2	CASSQDPGGLDTQYF	TGTGCCAGCAGCCAAGACCCGGGGGGCCTAGATACGCAGTATTTT
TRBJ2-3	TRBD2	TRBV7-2	CASSLGPGGRPDTQYF	TGTGCCAGCAGCTTAGGACCGGGGGGGCGCCCAGATACGCAGTATTTT
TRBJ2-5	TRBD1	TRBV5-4	CASSLGQGARETQYF	TGTGCCAGCAGCTTGGGACAGGGGGCGAGGGAGACCCAGTACTTC
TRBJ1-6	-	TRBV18	CASSPEQGKSPLHF	TGTGCCAGCTCACCAGAACAGGGAAAATCACCCCTCCACTTT
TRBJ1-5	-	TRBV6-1	CASSRTDYSNQPQHF	TGTGCCAGCAGTCGGACAGATTATAGCAATCAGCCCCAGCATTTT
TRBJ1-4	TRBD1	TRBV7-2	CASSPDRRSEKLFF	TGTGCCAGCAGCCCGGACAGGAGGAGTGAAAAACTGTTTTTT
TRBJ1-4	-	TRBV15	CATSRLARESGEKLFF	TGTGCCACCAGCAGACTGGCACGGGAAAGCGGTGAAAAACTGTTTTTT
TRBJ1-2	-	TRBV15	CATSIRPTGGYTF	TGTGCCACCAGCATACGACCGACTGGGGGCTACACCTTC
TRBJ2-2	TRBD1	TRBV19	CASSRGQGFNTGELFF	TGTGCCAGTAGTAGGGGACAGGGGTTCAACACCGGGGAGCTGTTTTTT
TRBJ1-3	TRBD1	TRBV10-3	CAISSAGTGGNTIYF	TGTGCCATCAGTTCAGCAGGGACAGGGGGAAACACCATATATTTT
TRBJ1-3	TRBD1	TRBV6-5	CASSWDSFSGNTIYF	TGTGCCAGCAGCTGGGACAGCTTCTCTGGAAACACCATATATTTT
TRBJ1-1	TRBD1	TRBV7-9	CASSQRTGGNTEAFF	TGTGCCAGCAGCCAAAGGACAGGGGGGAACACTGAAGCTTTCTTT
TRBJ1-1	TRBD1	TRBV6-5	CASSYNRGKTEAFF	TGTGCCAGCAGTTACAACAGGGGAAAGACTGAAGCTTTCTTT
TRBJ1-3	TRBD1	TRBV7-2	CASSSTGGQLKNTIYF	TGTGCCAGCAGCTCTACAGGGGGGCAGCTGAAAAACACCATATATTTT
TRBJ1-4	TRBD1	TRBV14	CASSRLPGQGDEKLFF	TGTGCCAGCAGCCGCCTACCGGGACAGGGGGACGAAAAACTGTTTTTT
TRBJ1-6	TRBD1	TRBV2	CASSGRDRSVSYNSPLHF	TGTGCCAGCAGTGGAAGGGACAGGTCGGTCTCCTATAATTCACCCCTCCACTTT
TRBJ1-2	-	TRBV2	CASSEAEGAGYGYTF	TGTGCCAGCAGTGAAGCGGAAGGGGCCGGCTATGGCTACACCTTC
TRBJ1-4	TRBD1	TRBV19	CASSIAQGAGGEKLFF	TGTGCCAGTAGTATTGCCCAGGGGGCAGGGGGAGAAAAACTGTTTTTT
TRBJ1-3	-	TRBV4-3	CASSQDYIISGNTIYF	TGCGCCAGCAGCCAAGATTACATAATCTCTGGAAACACCATATATTTT
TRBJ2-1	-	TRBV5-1	CASSSPGDPYNEQFF	TGCGCCAGCAGCTCCCCGGGGGACCCCTACAATGAGCAGTTCTTC
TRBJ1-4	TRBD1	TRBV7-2	CASSPDRAAEKLFF	TGTGCCAGCAGCCCGGACAGGGCCGCGGAGAAACTGTTTTTT
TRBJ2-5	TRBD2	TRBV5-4	CASSSQRGVQETQYF	TGTGCCAGCAGCTCCCAGCGGGGGGTACAAGAGACCCAGTACTTC
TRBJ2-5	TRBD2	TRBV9	CASSVEGGSETQYF	TGTGCCAGCAGCGTAGAGGGAGGGTCGGAGACCCAGTACTTC
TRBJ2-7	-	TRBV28	CASSLAGTYEQYF	TGTGCCAGCAGTTTAGCCGGTACCTACGAGCAGTACTTC
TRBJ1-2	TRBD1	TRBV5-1	CASSQGQGRGYGYTF	TGCGCCAGCAGTCAAGGACAGGGGAGGGGGTATGGCTACACCTTC
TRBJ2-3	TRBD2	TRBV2	CASSGGLAGESAQYF	TGTGCCAGCAGTGGGGGACTAGCGGGGGAGTCGGCGCAGTATTTT
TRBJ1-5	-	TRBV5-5	CASSVYRDAVNQPQHF	TGTGCCAGCAGCGTATACAGGGACGCGGTCAATCAGCCCCAGCATTTT
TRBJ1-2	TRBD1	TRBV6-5	CASSYTTGVYGYTF	TGTGCCAGCAGTTACACGACAGGGGTCTATGGCTACACCTTC